The 8 T cell receptor beta chains given below trace back to one sample, sequenced in a study of cytomegalovirus exposure and HLA in healthy donors. With 60 Vbeta and 13 Jbeta primers, the PCR was carried out. The repertoire was sequenced with immunoSEQ multiplex PCR; TCRdb's copy has only in-frame clones and lacks some. The sample has around 140,000 clones, 55% to 75% seen once; the top ten hold roughly 4%. Sequencing input: PBMCs. The receptors were sampled from a man in his fifties or sixties in good health and CMV-seropositive.

The chain employs TRBV5-5 and TRBJ2-1; 9 bases line up with TRBD1. Per germline, CDR1 SGHKS and CDR2 YYEKEE (reference sequence). V shed 4 bases, J shed 8 bases, and the junction held 10 bases outside the gene matches. This CDR3 has 15 amino acids. The CDR3 sequence is CASSPTGQGIDEQFF. CDR3 bases: TGTGCCAGCAGCCCGACGGGACAGGGTATCGATGAGCAGTTCTTC.

The chain links TRBV4-2 to TRBJ1-4, with no clear D. Trimming took off 10 bases at V and 8 bases at J, with 14 bases between the two ends. The V gene's germline CDR1 is LGHNA and CDR2 YNFKEQ. CDR3 length equals 12 residues. The CDR3 sequence is CATRGPEEKLFF. CDR3 DNA: TGTGCCACCCGCGGTCCGGAGGAAAAACTGTTTTTT.

This clone has just one count. The gene calls are TRBV14 and TRBJ1-6; 8 bases match TRBD1. The germline V gene encodes CDR1 SGHDN and CDR2 FVKESK. The CDR3 extends over 14 amino acids. V was pared by 5 bases and J by 4 bases, with 1 base of the junction left unmatched. The CDR3 loop reads CASSYRGYNSPLHF. As DNA, the CDR3 is TGTGCCAGCAGCTACAGGGGGTATAATTCACCCCTCCACTTT.

V and J are TRBV5-1 and TRBJ2-7; 8 nucleotides match TRBD1. The CDR3 loop spans 15 amino acids. The germline gives CDR1 SGHRS, CDR2 YFSETQ. Losses at the gene ends were 0 bases for V and 3 bases for J; bases not matched to a gene: 5. The CDR3 DNA follows: TGCGCCAGCAGCTTGGCCTCCGGACAGGGCTACGAGCAGTACTTC. It yields the protein CASSLASGQGYEQYF.

CDR3 coding DNA: TGCAGCGTTTTCCTAGGGGCTAACTATGGCTACACCTTC. Translated, it gives CSVFLGANYGYTF. The chain uses TRBV29-1 and TRBJ1-2; D perhaps matches TRBD1 (5 bases). This CDR3 is built from 13 residues. CDR1 SQVTM and CDR2 ANQGSEA come from the germline V gene. V lost 5 bases to trimming and J lost 0 bases, with 10 bases between them.

V is TRBV4-1 and J is TRBJ2-3, with D perhaps matching TRBD2 (6 bases). The ends were cut back, 3 bases at V and 2 bases at J, with 30 bases in the middle. The CDR3 is made up of 21 amino acids. Germline values: CDR1 MGHRA, CDR2 YSYEKL. CDR3 sequence: CASSQPPMVREWNRLTDTQYF. The CDR3 nucleotides are TGCGCCAGCAGCCAGCCGCCGATGGTACGGGAGTGGAACCGACTCACAGATACGCAGTATTTT.

This clone was counted at least ten times. The chain employs TRBV5-5 and TRBJ1-1; D remains unclear. Germline CDR1 reads SGHKS; CDR2 reads YYEKEE (reference sequence). V gave up 0 bases and J gave up 7 bases, with 16 bases separating them. The CDR3 has 15 residues. CDR3 nucleotide sequence: TGTGCCAGCAGCTTGGTCCGGGGTAATGAGGATGAAGCTTTCTTT. It translates to CASSLVRGNEDEAFF.

V usage is TRBV10-3 and J usage is TRBJ2-7; TRBD1 aligns across 10 bases. The CDR3 sequence is 15 residues long. Germline CDR1 reads ENHRY; CDR2 reads SYGVKD. J gave up 2 bases and V 6 bases, and 7 bases lay outside the gene matches. Written as DNA, the CDR3 is TGTGCCATCAGAGAGACCGGGACAGGGGCCTACGAGCAGTACTTC. It codes for CAIRETGTGAYEQYF.